The 31 T cell receptor beta chains listed next were all sequenced from one sample in a study of cytomegalovirus exposure and HLA in healthy donors. PCR amplification relied on 60 Vbeta primers (plus 13 Jbeta primers). The protocol was immunoSEQ multiplex PCR, while the TCRdb copy is restricted to in-frame clones and leaves out a portion. In the table there are 90,000 to 150,000 clones, 74% of which are singletons. Sequencing used PBMCs. These receptors were taken from a human donor in good health.

A single count supports this clone. V is TRBV29-1 and J is TRBJ1-2, with 9 bases fitting TRBD1. Per the germline V gene, CDR1 is SQVTM and CDR2 is ANQGSEA. This CDR3 comprises 18 residues. V was pared by 2 bases and J by 5 bases, with 18 bases of the junction left unmatched. Here the CDR3 reads CSVEPTLGTGTGWYGYTF. The DNA for the CDR3 is TGCAGCGTTGAACCGACCCTCGGGACAGGGACAGGGTGGTATGGCTACACCTTC.

The J gene is TRBJ2-5, the V gene TRBV19; the match to TRBD2 covers 7 bases. The trim removed 5 bases at V and 1 base at J, leaving 4 bases unmatched. The CDR3 has 14 residues. Looked up from germline, CDR1 is LNHDA and CDR2 is SQIVND (reference sequence). The CDR3 DNA reads as TGTGCCAGTAGTGGGAGGGAGCCCCAAGAGACCCAGTACTTC. Protein product: CASSGREPQETQYF.

The gene calls are TRBV7-2 and TRBJ1-1; D may be TRBD1 (6 bases). The CDR3 consists of 15 residues. Germline CDR1 and CDR2: SGHTA and FQGNSA. V lost 2 bases to trimming and J lost 4 bases, with 14 bases between them. CDR3 in amino acids: CASSLSPGGSTEAFF. CDR3 in DNA: TGTGCCAGCAGCTTAAGTCCGGGGGGCAGCACTGAAGCTTTCTTT.

The genes are TRBV5-1 and TRBJ2-3, with 8 bases aligning to TRBD2. With V trimmed by 3 bases and J by 3 bases, 6 bases remained unmatched. The CDR3 has 15 amino acids. Germline CDR1 and CDR2: SGHRS and YFSETQ. CDR3 coding DNA: TGCGCCAGCAGCTACGGGGGGGCCCGGACAGATACGCAGTATTTT. Amino acids: CASSYGGARTDTQYF.

V gene TRBV28 combines with J gene TRBJ1-1; 7 nucleotides match TRBD1. The CDR3 has 14 amino acids. Germline V CDR1 and CDR2: MDHEN, SYDVKM. Unmatched junction bases numbered 6, after V lost 7 bases and J lost 1 base. The CDR3 coding sequence is TGTGCCAGCATCATACAGGGGTCGAACACTGAAGCTTTCTTT. Translated: CASIIQGSNTEAFF.

The rearrangement uses TRBV5-4 and TRBJ1-2; 8 nucleotides match TRBD1. V trimming: 0 bases; J trimming: 4 bases; junction bases outside the gene matches: 5. The CDR3 has 15 amino acids. Germline lookup yields CDR1 SGHNT and CDR2 YYREEE (reference sequence). CDR3 DNA: TGTGCCAGCAGCTTGGGGCAGGGGGCGGGCTATGGCTACACCTTC. Its protein is CASSLGQGAGYGYTF.

This clone was counted a few times. V and J are TRBV15 and TRBJ2-5; the match to TRBD2 covers 10 bases. Germline V gene lookup returns CDR1 LNHNV and CDR2 YYDKDF (reference sequence). The ends lost 4 bases at V and 3 bases at J; junction bases unmatched: 8. This CDR3 has 16 residues. The CDR3 coding sequence is TGTGCCACCAGCACGCCACAGCGGGAGGGAAAAGAGACCCAGTACTTC. This gives the protein CATSTPQREGKETQYF.

The chain joins TRBV27 to TRBJ1-6; possibly TRBD1 for D (5 bases). The CDR3 runs to 14 residues. Per the germline V gene, CDR1 is MNHEY and CDR2 is SMNVEV (reference sequence). Trimming took 3 bases from V and 6 from J, leaving 9 bases between them. CDR3 sequence: CASSFWGGNSPLHF. The CDR3 DNA reads TGTGCCAGCAGTTTTTGGGGCGGTAATTCACCCCTCCACTTT.

The V gene is TRBV6-6, the J gene TRBJ2-7; 10 bases are a match to TRBD1. This CDR3 is 14 amino acids long. The germline V gene has CDR1 MNHNY and CDR2 SVGAGI (reference sequence). Trimming took 8 bases from V and 1 from J; bases not matched to a gene: 5. The CDR3 sequence is CASRKGQGSYEQYF. The CDR3 bases are TGTGCCAGCCGAAAGGGACAGGGGTCCTACGAGCAGTACTTC.

The rearrangement links TRBV14 to TRBJ1-2, with D hard to call. The CDR3 contains 14 residues. The ends were cut back, 4 bases at V and 5 bases at J, with 14 bases in the middle. In germline, CDR1 is SGHDN, CDR2 FVKESK. Written as DNA, the CDR3 is TGTGCCAGCAGCCCTCCCGGGGTAGGGTATGGCTACACCTTC. It translates to CASSPPGVGYGYTF.

The chain employs TRBV2 and TRBJ2-7; possibly TRBD2 for D (6 bases). V was trimmed by 1 base and J by 4 bases, leaving 14 bases between them. This CDR3 has 15 residues. Per the germline V gene, CDR1 is SNHLY and CDR2 is FYNNEI. The CDR3, as DNA: TGTGCCAGCAGTGAAGGGGCGGGATTCCTTTACGAGCAGTACTTC. Amino acids: CASSEGAGFLYEQYF.

V usage is TRBV19 and J usage is TRBJ1-2; a weak D match, TRBD1 (6 bases). V was shortened by 8 bases and J by 8 bases, with 15 bases between the two germline ends. The germline V gene has CDR1 LNHDA and CDR2 SQIVND (reference sequence). This CDR3 has 12 residues. CDR3 sequence (DNA): TGTGCCAGTGGCCTACAGGGTCGAGGCTACACCTTC. This encodes CASGLQGRGYTF.

J is TRBJ2-2 and V is TRBV7-3, with 8 bases aligning to TRBD2. Germline loops: CDR1 SGHTA, CDR2 FQGTGA. The CDR3 totals 14 residues. The V segment lost 6 bases and the J segment 7 bases; nucleotides outside the gene matches: 7. CDR3 amino acids: CASRTGGQGGELFF. DNA of the CDR3: TGTGCCAGCAGAACGGGGGGGCAGGGCGGGGAGCTGTTTTTT.

The genes are TRBV4-1 and TRBJ2-7, with D maybe TRBD2 (5 bases). The germline V and J ends were trimmed by 4 bases and 2 bases, with 18 bases remaining between them. The CDR3 has 16 residues. CDR1 and CDR2 from the germline V gene are MGHRA and YSYEKL. The CDR3 nucleotides are TGCGCCAGCAGCCCCCTCGGACTGGCCACCCCCTACGAGCAGTACTTC. Translation gives CASSPLGLATPYEQYF.

The V call is TRBV11-2, the J call TRBJ2-7; 9 bases fit TRBD1. CDR3 length: 17 residues. V dropped 0 bases and J dropped 3; count of bases not matched to a gene: 9. Germline loops: CDR1 SGHAT, CDR2 FQNNGV. CDR3 in DNA: TGTGCCAGCAGCTTAGAAGGGGCGGGGACAGGGATCTACGAGCAGTACTTC. This encodes CASSLEGAGTGIYEQYF.

The sample holds a few counts of this clone. This chain uses TRBV5-6 with TRBJ2-1; maybe TRBD1 (6 bases). Trimming shortened V by 3 bases and J by 5 bases, and 9 bases separated the two germline ends. Germline CDR1 reads SGHDT; CDR2 reads YYEEEE. This CDR3 has 13 amino acids. In DNA form, the CDR3 reads TGTGCCAGCAGCTGGACAGCAAACAATGAGCAGTTCTTC. It yields the protein CASSWTANNEQFF.

V and J are TRBV6-4 and TRBJ2-3; D remains unclear. V dropped 0 bases and J dropped 7 bases, with 11 bases sitting between them. The CDR3 is 14 amino acids. Germline values: CDR1 MRHNA, CDR2 SNTAGT. In DNA form, the CDR3 reads TGTGCCAGCAGTGACTCAGCTTTCCCTCATACGCAGTATTTT. Amino acid sequence: CASSDSAFPHTQYF.

The chain joins TRBV15 to TRBJ2-3; 9 bases line up with TRBD2. Germline CDR1 is LNHNV and CDR2 is YYDKDF (reference sequence). This CDR3 spans 16 amino acids. V shed 10 bases and J 3 bases; nucleotides not matched to a gene: 14. CDR3 amino acids: CAIRQGASGVTDTQYF. The CDR3 nucleotides read TGTGCCATCCGGCAGGGAGCTAGCGGGGTAACAGATACGCAGTATTTT. Variable domain in full (rest from reference TRBV15 and TRBJ2-3): DAMVIQNPRYQVTQFGKPVTLSCSQTLNHNVMYWYQQKSSQAPKLLFHYYDKDFNNEADTPDNFQSRRPNTSFCFLDIRSPGLGDTAMYLCAIRQGASGVTDTQYFGPGTRLTVL.

This clone was seen a handful of times. V is TRBV28 and J is TRBJ1-1; D gene unclear. From germline, CDR1 is MDHEN and CDR2 SYDVKM. V lost 7 bases to trimming and J lost 5 bases, with 8 bases between them. The CDR3 contains 11 residues. CDR3 sequence (DNA): TGTGCCAGCACAGGCGGGACTGAAGCTTTCTTT. Its protein is CASTGGTEAFF. The full variable domain, in which reference TRBV28 and TRBJ1-1 provide the parts outside the CDR3, is DVKVTQSSRYLVKRTGEKVFLECVQDMDHENMFWYRQDPGLGLRLIYFSYDVKMKEKGDIPEGYSVSREKKERFSLILESASTNQTSMYLCASTGGTEAFFGQGTRLTVV.

The V and J genes are TRBV5-4 and TRBJ1-1; D ambiguous. The germline V gene encodes CDR1 SGHNT and CDR2 YYREEE (reference sequence). The CDR3 totals 12 residues. Trimming took 5 bases from V and 2 from J, leaving 7 bases between them. CDR3 coding DNA: TGTGCCAGCAGTCGGGATAACACTGAAGCTTTCTTT. Translated: CASSRDNTEAFF.

The chain joins TRBV7-9 to TRBJ1-1; 7 positions match TRBD1. Trimming at V came to 5 bases and at J to 0 bases, leaving 12 bases not matched to a gene. This CDR3 region has 17 residues. Germline-derived CDR1 and CDR2 are SEHNR and FQNEAQ (reference sequence). The CDR3: CASSPRPGQLMNTEAFF. The CDR3, as DNA: TGTGCCAGCAGCCCGCGTCCGGGACAGCTGATGAACACTGAAGCTTTCTTT.

The rearrangement links TRBV27 to TRBJ2-3; D gene uncertain. This CDR3 is 13 amino acids long. V gave up 0 bases and J gave up 6 bases, with 7 bases separating them. Germline CDR1 and CDR2: MNHEY and SMNVEV (reference sequence). CDR3 nucleotides: TGTGCCAGCAGTTTATCGAGGCGGGATACGCAGTATTTT. Encoded protein: CASSLSRRDTQYF.

This rearrangement joins TRBV6-6 to TRBJ1-5; the D gene is possibly TRBD1 (6 bases). The CDR3 extends over 15 amino acids. V was cut by 2 bases and J by 7 bases, with 15 bases left in between. The V gene's germline CDR1 is MNHNY and CDR2 SVGAGI (reference sequence). The CDR3 coding sequence is TGTGCCAGCAGTTACCACCCGGGGGGCGGCCAGCCCCAGCATTTT. Its translation: CASSYHPGGGQPQHF.

V gene TRBV9 combines with J gene TRBJ1-6, with D perhaps matching TRBD1 (5 bases). Per germline, CDR1 SGDLS and CDR2 YYNGEE. This CDR3 is 14 amino acids long. Trimming stripped 0 bases from V and 5 bases from J, with 6 bases between. In DNA form, the CDR3 reads TGTGCCAGCAGCGTAGGGGGCGATAATTCACCCCTCCACTTT. As protein: CASSVGGDNSPLHF.

V usage is TRBV29-1 and J usage is TRBJ2-5, with a weak D call TRBD1 (6 bases). The CDR3 is 11 amino acids. In germline, CDR1 is SQVTM, CDR2 ANQGSEA. Trimming cost V 5 bases and J 5 bases, with 9 bases left between them. The CDR3 region is CSVTGLETQYF. As DNA, the CDR3 is TGCAGCGTTACAGGGTTGGAGACCCAGTACTTC.

This clone was recorded once. This CDR3 reads CASSIEGVNTEAFF. For the CDR3, the DNA is TGTGCCAGTAGTATTGAGGGGGTGAACACTGAAGCTTTCTTT. The chain combines TRBV19 with TRBJ1-1, with TRBD1 as a possible D gene (6 bases). The CDR3 loop spans 14 amino acids. Germline V gives CDR1 LNHDA, CDR2 SQIVND (reference sequence). V gave up 3 bases and J gave up 0 bases, with 8 bases separating them.

This chain joins TRBV19 and TRBJ1-3; 8 bases fit TRBD1. The CDR3 loop spans 16 amino acids. The ends lost 10 bases at V and 4 bases at J; junction bases unmatched: 15. Germline lookup yields CDR1 LNHDA and CDR2 SQIVND (reference sequence). The CDR3 is CATSRGKGTGGNTIYF. The CDR3 region has the DNA TGTGCCACCTCGCGGGGAAAGGGGACAGGAGGAAACACCATATATTTT.

The rearrangement links TRBV6-1 to TRBJ1-6; D gene ambiguous. The V and J ends lost 6 bases and 0 bases respectively, with 9 bases between them. This CDR3 comprises 15 residues. Germline CDR1 MNHNS, CDR2 SASEGT. CDR3 loop: CASRLEGSYNSPLHF. CDR3 sequence (DNA): TGTGCCAGCAGACTCGAGGGCTCCTATAATTCACCCCTCCACTTT.

This chain joins TRBV4-3 and TRBJ1-1; 9 bases agree with TRBD1. The germline CDR1 and CDR2 sequences are LGHNA and YSLEER. The CDR3 spans 13 residues. The ends lost 3 bases at V and 11 bases at J; junction bases unmatched: 7. The CDR3 loop reads CASSQDRGRKAFF. The CDR3 DNA reads TGCGCCAGCAGCCAGGACAGGGGAAGGAAGGCTTTCTTT.

This clone was counted a single time. The chain recombines TRBV7-8 with TRBJ2-7; no clear D. The CDR3 has 11 amino acids. V lost 5 bases and J lost 9, with 11 bases in between. Germline values: CDR1 SGHVS, CDR2 FQNEAQ. The CDR3 protein is CASSPATVQYF. The DNA for the CDR3 is TGTGCCAGCAGCCCCGCCACAGTGCAGTACTTC.

This chain joins TRBV27 and TRBJ1-5, with 9 nucleotides matching TRBD1. There are 14 residues in the CDR3. The germline V gene has CDR1 MNHEY and CDR2 SMNVEV (reference sequence). V shed 4 bases, J shed 4 bases, and the junction held 2 bases outside the gene matches. The DNA of the CDR3 is TGTGCCAGCAGTTGGACAGGGGAGAATCAGCCCCAGCATTTT. Encoded protein: CASSWTGENQPQHF.